Below, 22 T cell receptor beta chains from the same sample are listed, as sequenced in a study of T cells in Graves' hyperthyroidism and ophthalmopathy. TCR beta CDR3 region amplification was performed from RNA transcripts. HTBI primers were employed in a first-round RT-PCR of the TCR CDR3. In TCRdb, the multiplex PCR reads were re-called with MiXCR into one record per CDR3 protein. The table includes over 500,000 distinct CDR3 sequences, 15% to 20% detected once. Material for sequencing was blood. The receptors were sampled from a woman aged 18-30 years with Graves' ophthalmopathy.

This clonotype was recorded at least ten times. The chain recombines TRBV28 with TRBJ2-7; 14 bases line up with TRBD2. Germline V CDR1 and CDR2: MDHEN, SYDVKM. The CDR3 runs to 15 residues. With 6 bases clipped from V and 6 bases from J, the junction kept 7 bases outside the gene matches. CDR3 amino acids: CASRGGTSGSIEQYF. In DNA, the CDR3 is TGTGCCAGCAGAGGTGGGACTAGCGGGAGCATCGAGCAGTACTTC.

This clonotype was counted a few times. The chain recombines TRBV3-1 with TRBJ2-3; D gene ambiguous. CDR1 and CDR2 (germline): LGHDT, YNNKEL (reference sequence). The CDR3 loop spans 17 amino acids. The V and J ends lost 4 bases and 4 bases respectively, with 21 bases between them. CDR3 DNA sequence: TGTGCCAGCAGCCTTCGTCCCGGTGACACTACTTCAGATACGCAGTATTTT. Translation: CASSLRPGDTTSDTQYF.

This clonotype was found many times. The V gene is TRBV7-2, the J gene TRBJ2-7; D ambiguous. Trimming cost V 1 base and J 9 bases, with 19 bases left between them. The germline CDR1 and CDR2 sequences are SGHTA and FQGNSA. This CDR3 region has 15 residues. The CDR3 protein is CASSLEFSTPFAQYF. CDR3 DNA: TGTGCCAGCAGCTTAGAGTTCTCGACCCCGTTTGCGCAGTACTTC. Looking up the rest from reference TRBV7-2 and TRBJ2-7 gives the full variable domain: GAGVSQSPSNKVTEKGKDVELRCDPISGHTALYWYRQSLGQGLEFLIYFQGNSAPDKSGLPSDRFSAERTGGSVSTLTIQRTQQEDSAVYLCASSLEFSTPFAQYFGPGTRLTVT.

This clonotype came up many times. The V call is TRBV5-1, the J call TRBJ2-3; TRBD1 matches 8 bases. Unmatched junction bases numbered 8, after V lost 3 bases and J lost 5 bases. CDR1 SGHRS and CDR2 YFSETQ come from the germline V gene. The CDR3 extends over 15 amino acids. CDR3 nucleotides: TGCGCCAGCAGCTATACCGGGACAGGAGGAGATACGCAGTATTTT. It translates to CASSYTGTGGDTQYF.

To note about this clonotype: A much bigger clone sits one base away, suggesting this may be a read error. The CDR3 is CVSSLAGTENNEQFF. DNA of the CDR3: TGTGTCAGCAGTCTCGCCGGGACCGAGAACAATGAGCAGTTCTTC. The rearrangement joins TRBV12-3 or TRBV12-4 to TRBJ2-1; tentatively, D is TRBD1 or TRBD2 (5 bases each). This CDR3 is built from 15 residues.

The J gene is TRBJ2-7, the V gene TRBV2; D could derive from TRBD1 or TRBD2 (7 bases each). Germline CDR1 is SNHLY and CDR2 is FYNNEI. The CDR3 is 15 amino acids. Trimming took off 5 bases at V and 3 bases at J, with 17 bases between the two ends. The CDR3 DNA is TGTGCCAGCAGTTTTAACGCAGGGGGGGACTACGAGCAGTACTTC. Translated, it gives CASSFNAGGDYEQYF.

The CDR3 bases are TGTGCCAGCAGAGGGGGTCGGGAGGGGAACACTGAAGCTTTCTTT. It yields the protein CASRGGREGNTEAFF. V and J are TRBV6-1 and TRBJ1-1, with D tentatively TRBD1 (6 bases). Germline V gene data show CDR1 as MNHNS and CDR2 as SASEGT. This CDR3 contains 15 residues. Trimming removed 6 bases from V and 1 base from J, with 15 bases in between.

The rearrangement joins TRBV6-2 or TRBV6-3 to TRBJ2-1; D perhaps matches TRBD2 (5 bases). Germline CDR1 is MNHEY and CDR2 is SVGEGT. This CDR3 is built from 12 residues. The ends were cut back, 6 bases at V and 9 bases at J, with 12 bases in the middle. CDR3 DNA: TGTGCCAGCAGGGTGGGCGCGGGTGAGCAGTTCTTC. Translating it yields CASRVGAGEQFF.

This clonotype was detected ten times or more. The chain joins TRBV6-2 or TRBV6-3 to TRBJ1-2; TRBD1 agrees at 10 bases. The germline V gene encodes CDR1 MNHEY and CDR2 SVGEGT. The CDR3 extends over 15 amino acids. Unmatched junction bases numbered 13, after V lost 5 bases and J lost 10 bases. CDR3 protein: CASSPYGTGEIDYTF. CDR3 coding DNA: TGTGCCAGCAGTCCCTATGGGACAGGGGAAATCGACTACACCTTC.

This clonotype came up many times. The V call is TRBV12-3 or TRBV12-4, the J call TRBJ1-1, with D possibly being TRBD1 (6 bases). V dropped 3 bases and J dropped 10 bases, with 9 bases sitting between them. There are 11 residues in the CDR3. DNA of the CDR3: TGTGCCAGCAGTTTGGGAGGGGGAGCTTTCTTT. This translates into CASSLGGGAFF.

This clonotype was found a few times. The chain recombines TRBV7-3 with TRBJ2-2; D gene ambiguous. Germline CDR1 is SGHTA and CDR2 is FQGTGA. The V end lost 1 base, the J end lost 5 bases, and 14 bases lay between the germline ends. CDR3 length: 16 amino acids. In DNA, the CDR3 is TGTGCCAGCAGCTTAAATCCGGGTTTCGGAACCGGGGAGCTGTTTTTT. Protein product: CASSLNPGFGTGELFF.

This chain links TRBV28 with TRBJ1-1, with TRBD1 identical over 8 bases. The CDR3 covers 16 residues. The ends lost 3 bases at V and 0 bases at J; junction bases unmatched: 6. Germline values: CDR1 MDHEN, CDR2 SYDVKM. The CDR3 DNA follows: TGTGCCAGCAGTTTTAACGCAGGGGGCCTGAACACTGAAGCTTTCTTT. It encodes CASSFNAGGLNTEAFF.

The chain links TRBV9 to TRBJ1-3, with D tentatively TRBD1 (5 bases). CDR1 and CDR2 from the germline V gene are SGDLS and YYNGEE. The CDR3 is 17 residues long. V lost 0 bases and J lost 0, with 13 bases in between. CDR3 bases: TGTGCCAGCAGCGTAGAGCAGGGCCAACGCTCTGGAAACACCATATATTTT. This encodes CASSVEQGQRSGNTIYF.

This clonotype was seen repeatedly, ten times or more. The chain has TRBV6-1 and TRBJ1-1; D remains ambiguous. Between the trimmed V and J ends, which lost 3 bases and 4 bases, there was a span of 9 bases. Per the germline V gene, CDR1 is MNHNS and CDR2 is SASEGT. The CDR3 is 13 residues long. In DNA form, the CDR3 reads TGTGCCAGCAGTGAGGAATGGGGCACTGAAGCTTTCTTT. Protein sequence: CASSEEWGTEAFF.

This clonotype has ten or more counts. J is TRBJ2-7 and V is TRBV27, with D tentatively TRBD2 (6 bases). The V and J ends lost 0 bases and 0 bases respectively, with 9 bases between them. This CDR3 has 15 residues. CDR1 and CDR2 from the germline V gene are MNHEY and SMNVEV (reference sequence). CDR3: CASSLSGGSSYEQYF. The CDR3 DNA reads TGTGCCAGCAGTTTATCAGGAGGGAGCTCCTACGAGCAGTACTTC.

There are many counts of this clonotype. This chain links TRBV27 with TRBJ2-7; 12 bases align to TRBD2. In germline, CDR1 is MNHEY, CDR2 SMNVEV (reference sequence). The CDR3 sequence is 17 residues long. The V and J ends lost 0 bases and 2 bases, in that order; junction bases with no gene match: 5. The CDR3 loop reads CASSLSGSSGGAYEQYF. DNA for the CDR3: TGTGCCAGCAGTTTATCGGGCTCTAGCGGGGGGGCCTACGAGCAGTACTTC.

The V call is TRBV28, the J call TRBJ2-5, with a possible D match to TRBD1 (6 bases). Germline V gene lookup returns CDR1 MDHEN and CDR2 SYDVKM. Trimming took 5 bases from V and 2 from J, leaving 15 bases between them. The CDR3 extends over 15 amino acids. CDR3 nucleotides: TGTGCCAGCAGTACAGGGCCCTTGGGGCAAGAGACCCAGTACTTC. This encodes CASSTGPLGQETQYF.

This clonotype was picked up many times. V gene TRBV18 combines with J gene TRBJ1-1; possible D gene TRBD1, 6 bases. The germline CDR1 and CDR2 sequences are KGHSH and LQKENI. Trimming removed 3 bases from V and 4 bases from J, with 12 bases in between. This CDR3 has 14 amino acids. CDR3 region: CASSPRTESTEAFF. The CDR3 bases are TGTGCCAGCTCACCCAGGACAGAGAGCACTGAAGCTTTCTTT.

The chain is built from TRBV9 and TRBJ2-7, with TRBD2 identical over 8 bases. The ends lost 3 bases at V and 0 bases at J; junction bases unmatched: 8. Germline values: CDR1 SGDLS, CDR2 YYNGEE. The CDR3 length is 16 residues. CDR3 sequence: CASSAGGTVSSYEQYF. CDR3 in DNA: TGTGCCAGCAGCGCGGGGGGGACGGTGAGCTCCTACGAGCAGTACTTC.

This clonotype was seen ten or more times. CDR3 residues: CASSPTPAGGSIEQFF. The CDR3 coding sequence is TGTGCCAGCAGCCCCACCCCAGCGGGAGGGTCAATTGAGCAGTTCTTC. The gene calls are TRBV7-2 and TRBJ2-1, with 10 bases that match TRBD2. Looked up from germline, CDR1 is SGHTA and CDR2 is FQGNSA. With V trimmed by 5 bases and J by 9 bases, 13 bases remained unmatched. The CDR3 sequence is 16 residues long.

V usage is TRBV20-1 and J usage is TRBJ2-2; D might be TRBD1 (5 bases). Germline assignment: CDR1 DFQATT and CDR2 SNEGSKA (reference sequence). Trimming removed 0 bases at V and 0 bases at J, with 11 bases between. This CDR3 is 16 amino acids long. The CDR3 sequence: CSARDLKTANTGELFF. CDR3 coding DNA: TGCAGTGCTAGAGATCTCAAGACAGCGAACACCGGGGAGCTGTTTTTT.

In this sample, this clonotype turned up many times. The genes are TRBV5-1 and TRBJ2-1, with 15 bases fitting TRBD2. Germline assignment: CDR1 SGHRS and CDR2 YFSETQ. V was pared by 2 bases and J by 0 bases, with 6 bases of the junction left unmatched. The CDR3 is 19 amino acids. This CDR3 reads CASSLTGTSGGSSYNEQFF. The CDR3 coding sequence is TGCGCCAGCAGCTTAACCGGGACTAGCGGGGGGAGCTCCTACAATGAGCAGTTCTTC.